The 24 T cell receptor beta chains reported below all come from one sample, sequenced in a study of cytomegalovirus exposure and HLA in healthy donors. The study ran its PCR with 60 Vbeta and 13 Jbeta primers. Sequencing used immunoSEQ multiplex PCR; TCRdb keeps in-frame clones, though not all of them. The sample holds some 79,000 clones; more than 50% are singletons and the top ten take 15%. Material: PBMCs. The receptors originated from a middle-aged woman in good health and CMV-seropositive.

The V gene is TRBV14, the J gene TRBJ2-3, with D hard to call. Germline V gene data show CDR1 as SGHDN and CDR2 as FVKESK. V was clipped by 2 bases and J by 1 base, with 4 bases between them. The CDR3 is 13 amino acids. The CDR3 region is CASSQLGTDTQYF. DNA of the CDR3: TGTGCCAGCAGCCAACTCGGCACAGATACGCAGTATTTT.

For this clone: Germline and junction disagree at one end, which may indicate a read error. The rearrangement uses TRBV4-2 and TRBJ1-4; D is unresolved. CDR3 size: 11 residues. Germline loops: CDR1 LGHNA, CDR2 YNFKEQ. The CDR3 spells CASSQDLRLLF. The CDR3 DNA follows: TGTGCCAGCAGCCAAGATCTGAGACTCCTTTTT.

This clone was detected once. This chain joins TRBV19 and TRBJ1-2; D is possibly TRBD1 (5 bases). V lost 5 bases, J lost 4 bases, and 11 bases lay in between. The CDR3 consists of 13 residues. Germline V gene data show CDR1 as LNHDA and CDR2 as SQIVND (reference sequence). CDR3 sequence reads: CASSSDTSYGYTF. The DNA of the CDR3 is TGTGCCAGTAGTTCGGACACTTCCTATGGCTACACCTTC.

V is TRBV2 and J is TRBJ1-1; no clear D. The CDR3 length is 16 residues. Looked up from germline, CDR1 is SNHLY and CDR2 is FYNNEI. V lost 2 bases and J lost 0, with 13 bases in between. This CDR3 is CASSELSMGVNTEAFF. CDR3 sequence (DNA): TGTGCCAGCAGTGAACTTTCTATGGGCGTGAACACTGAAGCTTTCTTT.

J is TRBJ2-7 and V is TRBV2; D unresolved. This CDR3 spans 11 amino acids. Trimming pared 7 bases from V and 3 bases from J, leaving 7 bases between. Per the germline V gene, CDR1 is SNHLY and CDR2 is FYNNEI. CDR3 DNA sequence: TGTGCCAGCACAAACTTCTACGAGCAGTACTTC. Its protein product is CASTNFYEQYF. Based on the CDR3 plus reference TRBV2 and TRBJ2-7, the full variable domain is EPEVTQTPSHQVTQMGQEVILRCVPISNHLYFYWYRQILGQKVEFLVSFYNNEISEKSEIFDDQFSVERPDGSNFTLKIRSTKLEDSAMYFCASTNFYEQYFGPGTRLTVT.

J is TRBJ1-2 and V is TRBV28, with 9 bases matching TRBD1. The CDR3 loop spans 18 amino acids. Germline V gene data show CDR1 as MDHEN and CDR2 as SYDVKM. The ends lost 2 bases at V and 4 bases at J; junction bases unmatched: 14. The CDR3 DNA reads TGTGCCAGCAGTTTACCCGCGCTCGGGACAGGGCCTTCCTATGGCTACACCTTC. It is translated as CASSLPALGTGPSYGYTF.

This clone showed up just a few times. The J gene is TRBJ2-1, the V gene TRBV18; 7 bases map to TRBD2. Germline CDR1 reads KGHSH; CDR2 reads LQKENI. The CDR3 has 14 residues. V lost 8 bases to trimming and J lost 0 bases; unmatched junction nucleotides: 4. CDR3 DNA sequence: TGTGCCAGCGGGAGGGCCGTCTCCTACAATGAGCAGTTCTTC. Translating it yields CASGRAVSYNEQFF.

This clone came up once. The chain combines TRBV28 with TRBJ1-4; TRBD1 is a possible D gene (6 bases). The CDR3 consists of 18 residues. Trimming shortened V by 7 bases and J by 0 bases, and 21 bases separated the two germline ends. Per germline, CDR1 MDHEN and CDR2 SYDVKM. CDR3 protein: CASTPEGGRFATNEKLFF. The CDR3 DNA follows: TGTGCCAGCACCCCCGAGGGGGGGAGGTTCGCAACTAATGAAAAACTGTTTTTT.

This clone was found once. The CDR3 nucleotides read TGTGCCAGCAGTCAAAATCCGGGACAGGGACTGCCCCAGCATTTT. It is translated as CASSQNPGQGLPQHF. V usage is TRBV7-2 and J usage is TRBJ1-5, with 9 nucleotides matching TRBD1. The CDR3 has 15 residues. Germline V gene sequence: CDR1 SGHTA, CDR2 FQGNSA. V shed 6 bases, J shed 9 bases, and the junction held 12 bases outside the gene matches.

The count of this clone is one. The chain has TRBV7-9 and TRBJ1-1; D uncertain. The CDR3 is made up of 13 amino acids. Per the germline V gene, CDR1 is SEHNR and CDR2 is FQNEAQ (reference sequence). V lost 5 bases, J lost 2 bases, and 9 bases lay in between. The CDR3 is CASSHGSNTEAFF. The CDR3 bases are TGTGCCAGCAGCCACGGTTCTAACACTGAAGCTTTCTTT. The variable domain in full, with the rest retrieved from reference TRBV7-9 and TRBJ1-1, is DTGVSQNPRHKITKRGQNVTFRCDPISEHNRLYWYRQTLGQGPEFLTYFQNEAQLEKSRLLSDRFSAERPKGSFSTLEIQRTEQGDSAMYLCASSHGSNTEAFFGQGTRLTVV.

The CDR3 reads CASMDNFYGYTF. The CDR3 bases are TGTGCCAGCATGGACAACTTCTATGGCTACACCTTC. The rearrangement joins TRBV25-1 to TRBJ1-2; tentatively, D is TRBD1 (5 bases). CDR1 and CDR2 (germline): MGHDK, SYGVNS. Trimming pared 7 bases from V and 4 bases from J, leaving 10 bases between. CDR3 length equals 12 residues.

This clone has only a few counts. The chain recombines TRBV6-6 with TRBJ1-1; D gene ambiguous. Trimming left V 5 bases short and J 3 bases short, with 10 bases between. CDR3 length: 13 residues. The germline gives CDR1 MNHNY, CDR2 SVGAGI (reference sequence). For the CDR3, the DNA is TGTGCCAGCAGTAAGCCTCCGGACACTGAAGCTTTCTTT. This encodes CASSKPPDTEAFF.

The chain uses TRBV28 and TRBJ2-7, with 8 bases fitting TRBD2. Unmatched junction bases numbered 16, after V lost 4 bases and J lost 2 bases. The CDR3 length is 18 residues. Germline V lookup: CDR1 MDHEN, CDR2 SYDVKM. The CDR3 protein is CASSSGVDSGLAAYEQYF. The CDR3 DNA is TGTGCCAGCAGTTCAGGGGTCGACTCCGGACTAGCAGCCTACGAGCAGTACTTC.

This clone was counted once. The chain uses TRBV7-8 and TRBJ2-2; 15 bases line up with TRBD2. Trimming removed 5 bases from V and 7 bases from J; junction bases left unmatched: 5. The CDR3 is 16 amino acids. Germline assignment: CDR1 SGHVS and CDR2 FQNEAQ. The CDR3 region has the DNA TGTGCCAGCAGCCCGGGGACTAGCGGGAGGTTCGGGGAGCTGTTTTTT. Amino acid sequence: CASSPGTSGRFGELFF.

The table lists this clone with a few counts. The rearrangement links TRBV10-1 to TRBJ1-2, with D unresolved. The CDR3 is made up of 13 amino acids. V lost 2 bases and J 3 bases, leaving 7 bases between the germline ends. The germline V gene has CDR1 WNHNN and CDR2 SYGVQD (reference sequence). CDR3: CASSEKSDYGYTF. The DNA of the CDR3 is TGCGCCAGCAGTGAGAAGAGTGACTATGGCTACACCTTC.

The chain couples TRBV18 to TRBJ2-2; 7 nucleotides line up with TRBD1. This CDR3 contains 14 residues. From germline, CDR1 is KGHSH and CDR2 LQKENI. The V segment lost 4 bases and the J segment 2 bases; nucleotides outside the gene matches: 1. CDR3 loop: CASSQGGNTGELFF. Here the CDR3 DNA reads TGTGCCAGCTCACAAGGGGGCAACACCGGGGAGCTGTTTTTT.

V is TRBV4-1 and J is TRBJ2-2; D call uncertain. Per the germline V gene, CDR1 is MGHRA and CDR2 is YSYEKL. The CDR3 totals 16 residues. Trimming shortened V by 1 base and J by 0 bases, and 9 bases separated the two germline ends. The CDR3 is CASSQVFATNTGELFF. DNA of the CDR3: TGCGCCAGCAGCCAAGTGTTCGCTACGAACACCGGGGAGCTGTTTTTT.

This clone was observed a single time. The gene calls are TRBV5-1 and TRBJ2-2; D is possibly TRBD1 (5 bases). V lost 2 bases, J lost 0 bases, and 11 bases lay in between. In germline, CDR1 is SGHRS, CDR2 YFSETQ. There are 16 residues in the CDR3. The CDR3 coding sequence is TGCGCCAGCAGCTTAGGAGTCAGGGCGAACACCGGGGAGCTGTTTTTT. Its protein is CASSLGVRANTGELFF.

The chain carries TRBV28 and TRBJ2-3; perhaps TRBD1 as D (5 bases). V dropped 3 bases and J dropped 3 bases, with 13 bases sitting between them. Germline lookup yields CDR1 MDHEN and CDR2 SYDVKM. There are 15 residues in the CDR3. CDR3 nucleotide sequence: TGTGCCAGCAGTTTTGCAGGGTTTTATACAGATACGCAGTATTTT. It encodes CASSFAGFYTDTQYF.

This clone has just a few counts. The chain combines TRBV6-5 with TRBJ1-3; D is uncertain. The CDR3 is made up of 13 amino acids. Germline V gives CDR1 MNHEY, CDR2 SVGAGI. V was pared by 8 bases and J by 0 bases, with 8 bases between. The CDR3 loop is CASGDYSGNTIYF. As DNA, the CDR3 is TGTGCCAGCGGCGACTACTCTGGAAACACCATATATTTT.

This sequence joins TRBV5-8 and TRBJ2-7, with 9 bases aligning to TRBD1. The CDR3 is made up of 15 amino acids. CDR1 and CDR2 from the germline V gene are SGHTS and YDEGEE. The V gene end was trimmed by 3 bases and the J gene end by 0 bases; junction bases not matched to a gene: 4. CDR3 region: CASSYRGLFSYEQYF. The CDR3 DNA follows: TGTGCCAGCAGCTACAGGGGGCTGTTCTCCTACGAGCAGTACTTC.

This clone has only one observation. The V gene is TRBV21-1, the J gene TRBJ2-3; the table's D call, TRBD2, was not checked against the DNA. TRBV21-1 represents a pseudogene. CDR3 size: 16 residues. The CDR3 DNA is TGTGCCAGCACCAAGACTAGCGGGAAAAACACAGATACGCAGTATTTT. This codes for CASTKTSGKNTDTQYF.

This chain uses TRBV7-8 with TRBJ2-7, with a weak D call TRBD2 (6 bases). Trimming took off 4 bases at V and 1 base at J, with 20 bases between the two ends. The CDR3 has 17 residues. In germline, CDR1 is SGHVS, CDR2 FQNEAQ. The CDR3 nucleotides are TGTGCCAGCAGCTACGCCGGGGGACTCCGAAATTCCTACGAGCAGTACTTC. It is translated as CASSYAGGLRNSYEQYF. Looking up the rest from reference TRBV7-8 and TRBJ2-7 gives the full variable domain: GAGVSQSPRYKVAKRGQDVALRCDPISGHVSLFWYQQALGQGPEFLTYFQNEAQLDKSGLPSDRFFAERPEGSVSTLKIQRTQQEDSAVYLCASSYAGGLRNSYEQYFGPGTRLTVT.

The J gene is TRBJ2-1, the V gene TRBV27, with TRBD1 matching 12 bases. The CDR3 covers 14 residues. V was pared by 6 bases and J by 6 bases, with 3 bases of the junction left unmatched. From germline, CDR1 is MNHEY and CDR2 SMNVEV (reference sequence). The CDR3 protein is CASSLGQGANEQFF. In DNA, the CDR3 is TGTGCCAGCAGCTTGGGACAGGGGGCCAATGAGCAGTTCTTC.